This T cell receptor beta chain was captured in a study of blood T cell repertoires in COVID-19. Sequencing used immunoSEQ multiplex PCR; TCRdb keeps in-frame clones, though not all of them. This table holds 250,000 to 350,000 clones, around 89% found once. The germline V and J ends were trimmed by 1 base and 11 bases, with 9 bases remaining between them. The germline gives CDR1 SGHVS, CDR2 FQNEAQ. CDR3 length: 12 amino acids. The chain combines TRBV7-8 with TRBJ2-1, with D possibly matching TRBD1 (6 bases). The specimen sequenced was peripheral blood. The TCR comes from a man aged 18 to 29 who had recovered from COVID-19. The CDR3 spells CASSLEWDKQFF. The CDR3 DNA follows: TGTGCCAGCAGCTTAGAATGGGACAAGCAGTTCTTC.